The 2 T cell receptor beta chains below were found in one sample sequenced in a study of shared clonotypes between healthy human individuals. Generated by immunoSEQ multiplex PCR, the TCRdb table keeps only in-frame clones and is missing some. This sample yields about 2.4 million clones, of which under 95% are seen a single time; more than 0.35% belongs to the top ten. Sequenced: naive CD4+ T cells from PBMCs. Subset specified: CD45RA+ positively selected. The receptors were sampled from a young man in good health. Some clones in this sample may be carry-over from other donors' samples.

V usage is TRBV6-6 and J usage is TRBJ2-1, with D possibly being TRBD1 (6 bases). Germline V gene lookup returns CDR1 MNHNY and CDR2 SVGAGI (reference sequence). V shed 4 bases and J shed 7 bases, with 14 bases lying between them. This CDR3 region has 14 residues. The CDR3 spells CASSFTDSRNEQFF. For the CDR3, the DNA is TGTGCCAGCAGTTTCACGGACAGCCGGAATGAGCAGTTCTTC.

This clone came up once. This sample includes further DNA sequences coding for the same CDR3. The chain is built from TRBV7-2 and TRBJ2-5; 8 nucleotides line up with TRBD1. The ends lost 2 bases at V and 1 base at J; junction bases unmatched: 3. CDR1 is SGHTA and CDR2 is FQGNSA in the germline V gene. This CDR3 spans 15 amino acids. The CDR3 loop is CASSLIRGPQETQYF. The CDR3 DNA reads as TGTGCCAGCAGCTTAATCAGGGGGCCCCAAGAGACCCAGTACTTC. The whole variable domain, remainder taken from reference TRBV7-2 and TRBJ2-5, is GAGVSQSPSNKVTEKGKDVELRCDPISGHTALYWYRQSLGQGLEFLIYFQGNSAPDKSGLPSDRFSAERTGGSVSTLTIQRTQQEDSAVYLCASSLIRGPQETQYFGPGTRLLVL.